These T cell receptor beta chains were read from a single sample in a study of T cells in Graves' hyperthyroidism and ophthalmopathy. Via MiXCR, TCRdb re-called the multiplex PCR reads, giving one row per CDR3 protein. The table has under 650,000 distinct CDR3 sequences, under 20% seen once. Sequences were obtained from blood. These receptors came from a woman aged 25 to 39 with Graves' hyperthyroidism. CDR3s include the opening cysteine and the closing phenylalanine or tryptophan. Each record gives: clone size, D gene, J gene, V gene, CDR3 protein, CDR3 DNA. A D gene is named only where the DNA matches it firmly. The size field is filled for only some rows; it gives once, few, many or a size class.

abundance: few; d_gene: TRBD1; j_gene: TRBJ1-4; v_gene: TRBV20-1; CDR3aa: CSATDRVGEKLFF; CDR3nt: TGCAGTGCTACGGACAGGGTCGGTGAAAAACTGTTTTTT
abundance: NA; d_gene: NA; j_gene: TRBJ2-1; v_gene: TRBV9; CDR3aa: CASSEGASAYNEQFF; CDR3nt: TGTGCCAGCAGCGAGGGGGCTAGCGCTTACAATGAGCAGTTCTTC
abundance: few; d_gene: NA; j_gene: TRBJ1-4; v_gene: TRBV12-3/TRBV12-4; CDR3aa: CASSLGAAATNEKLFF; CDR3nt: TGTGCCAGCAGTTTGGGGGCAGCGGCAACTAATGAAAAACTGTTTTTT
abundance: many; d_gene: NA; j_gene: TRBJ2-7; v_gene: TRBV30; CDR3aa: CAWISPGYEQYF; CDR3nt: TGTGCCTGGATATCCCCAGGGTACGAGCAGTACTTC
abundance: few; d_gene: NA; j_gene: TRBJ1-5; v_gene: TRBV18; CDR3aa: CASSPASQVNQPQHF; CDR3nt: TGTGCCAGCTCACCAGCGTCACAGGTCAATCAGCCCCAGCATTTT
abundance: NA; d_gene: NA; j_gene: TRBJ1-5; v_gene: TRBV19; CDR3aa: CASSIPRDNPSNQPQHF; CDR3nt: TGTGCCAGTAGTATACCTCGGGACAACCCTAGCAATCAGCCCCAGCATTTT
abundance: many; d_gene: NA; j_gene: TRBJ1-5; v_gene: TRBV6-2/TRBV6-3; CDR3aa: CASTGVRNQPQHF; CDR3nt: TGTGCCAGTACCGGGGTCCGCAATCAGCCCCAGCATTTT
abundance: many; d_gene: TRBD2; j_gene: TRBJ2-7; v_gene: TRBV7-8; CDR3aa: CASSARLAGSSYEQYF; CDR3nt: TGTGCCAGCAGCGCCCGACTAGCGGGCAGCTCCTACGAGCAGTACTTC
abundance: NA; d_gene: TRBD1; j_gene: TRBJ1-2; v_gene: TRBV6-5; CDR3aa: CASSYYGTGAVGYTF; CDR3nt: TGTGCCAGCAGTTACTATGGGACAGGGGCTGTTGGCTACACCTTC
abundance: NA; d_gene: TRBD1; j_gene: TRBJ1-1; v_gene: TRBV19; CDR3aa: CASSPRTGAYTEAFF; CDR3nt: TGTGCCAGTAGTCCGCGGACAGGGGCATACACTGAAGCTTTCTTT
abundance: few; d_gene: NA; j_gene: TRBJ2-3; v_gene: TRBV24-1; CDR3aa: CATSTGYTDTQYF; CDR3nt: TGTGCCACCAGCACAGGATACACAGATACGCAGTATTTT
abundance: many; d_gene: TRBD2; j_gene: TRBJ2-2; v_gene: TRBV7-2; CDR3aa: CASSSSPTSGNTGELFF; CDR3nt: TGTGCCAGCAGCTCTAGTCCGACTAGCGGGAACACCGGGGAGCTGTTTTTT
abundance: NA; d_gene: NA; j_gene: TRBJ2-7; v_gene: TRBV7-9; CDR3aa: CASSPGGTGLYEQYF; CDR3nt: TGTGCCAGCAGCCCCGGGGGGACAGGCCTATACGAGCAGTACTTC
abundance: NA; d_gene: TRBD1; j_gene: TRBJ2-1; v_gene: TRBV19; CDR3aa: CASSIGTAFLFF; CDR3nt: TGTGCCAGTAGTATTGGGACAGCGTTTCTGTTCTTC
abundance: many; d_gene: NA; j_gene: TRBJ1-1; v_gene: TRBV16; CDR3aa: CASSQTSLEAFF; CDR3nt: TGTGCCAGCAGCCAAACAAGCCTTGAAGCTTTCTTT
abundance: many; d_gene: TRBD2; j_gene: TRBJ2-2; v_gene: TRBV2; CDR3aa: CASSVFGTSSTGELFF; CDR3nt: TGTGCCAGCAGTGTATTTGGGACTAGCAGCACCGGGGAGCTGTTTTTT
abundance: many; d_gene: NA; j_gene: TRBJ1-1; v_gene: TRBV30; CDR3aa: CAWKRDVNTEAFF; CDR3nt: TGTGCCTGGAAAAGGGATGTGAACACTGAAGCTTTCTTT
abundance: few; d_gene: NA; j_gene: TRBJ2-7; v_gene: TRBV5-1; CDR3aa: CASSLMDGAYEQYF; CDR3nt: TGCGCCAGCAGCTTAATGGACGGGGCCTACGAGCAGTACTTC
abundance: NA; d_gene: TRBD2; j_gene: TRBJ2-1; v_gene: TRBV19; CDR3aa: CATSGTRDEQFF; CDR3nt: TGTGCCACTTCCGGGACTAGGGATGAGCAGTTCTTC
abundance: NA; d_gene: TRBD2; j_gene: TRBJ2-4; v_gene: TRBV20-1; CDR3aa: CSAPGLATKNIQYF; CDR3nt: TGCAGTGCTCCGGGACTAGCGACCAAAAACATTCAGTACTTC
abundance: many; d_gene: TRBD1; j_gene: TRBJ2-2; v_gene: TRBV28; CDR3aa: CASSSPGTGYSGGELFF; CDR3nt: TGTGCCAGCAGTTCCCCCGGGACAGGGTATAGTGGCGGGGAGCTGTTTTTT
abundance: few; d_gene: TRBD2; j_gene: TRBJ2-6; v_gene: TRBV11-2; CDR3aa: CASSPALAGGSGANVLTF; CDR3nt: TGTGCCAGCAGCCCGGCTCTAGCGGGAGGGTCTGGGGCCAACGTCCTGACTTTC
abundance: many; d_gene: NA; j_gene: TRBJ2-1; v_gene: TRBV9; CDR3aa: CASSVGGRGNEQFF; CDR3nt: TGTGCCAGCAGCGTAGGCGGACGAGGCAATGAGCAGTTCTTC
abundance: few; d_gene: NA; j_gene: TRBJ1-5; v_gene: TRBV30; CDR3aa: CAWSLNLVSNQPQHF; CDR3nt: TGTGCCTGGAGTCTTAACCTCGTTAGCAATCAGCCCCAGCATTTT
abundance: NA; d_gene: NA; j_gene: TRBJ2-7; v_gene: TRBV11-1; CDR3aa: CASSPDRYEHYF; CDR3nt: TGTGCCAGCAGCCCAGACCGTTACGAGCACTACTTC
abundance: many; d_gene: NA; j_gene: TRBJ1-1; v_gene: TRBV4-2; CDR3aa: CASSQDLATDEAFF; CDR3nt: TGTGCCAGCAGCCAAGATTTGGCGACAGATGAAGCTTTCTTT
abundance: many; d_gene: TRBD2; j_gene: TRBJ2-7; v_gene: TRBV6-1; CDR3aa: CASSSSLAGGPSSEQYF; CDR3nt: TGTGCCAGCAGTTCGTCGCTAGCGGGAGGGCCATCTTCCGAGCAGTACTTC
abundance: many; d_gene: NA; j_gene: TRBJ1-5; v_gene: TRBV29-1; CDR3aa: CSVWSGVDQPQHF; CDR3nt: TGCAGCGTTTGGTCCGGGGTGGATCAGCCCCAGCATTTT
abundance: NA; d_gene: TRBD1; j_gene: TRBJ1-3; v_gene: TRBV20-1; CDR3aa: CSARPTGQGGNTIYF; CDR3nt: TGCAGTGCTAGACCCACCGGACAGGGTGGAAACACCATATATTTT
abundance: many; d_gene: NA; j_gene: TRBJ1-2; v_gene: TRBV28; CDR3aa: CASSLLTAYGYTF; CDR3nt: TGTGCCAGCAGTTTGTTGACAGCCTATGGCTACACCTTC
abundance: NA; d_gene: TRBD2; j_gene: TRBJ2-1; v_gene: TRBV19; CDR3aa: CASSMGGSWGEQFF; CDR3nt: TGTGCCAGTAGTATGGGCGGGAGCTGGGGTGAGCAGTTCTTC
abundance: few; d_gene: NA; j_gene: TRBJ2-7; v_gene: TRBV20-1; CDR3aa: CSAGGSTYEQYF; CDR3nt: TGCAGTGCTGGGGGATCTACCTACGAGCAGTACTTC
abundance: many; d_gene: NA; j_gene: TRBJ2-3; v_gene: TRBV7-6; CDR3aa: CASSPSGDTQYF; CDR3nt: TGTGCCAGCAGCCCATCCGGGGATACGCAGTATTTT
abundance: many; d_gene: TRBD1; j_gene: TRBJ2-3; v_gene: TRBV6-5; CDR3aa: CASSYPDRADTQYF; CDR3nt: TGTGCCAGCAGTTACCCTGACAGGGCAGATACGCAGTATTTT
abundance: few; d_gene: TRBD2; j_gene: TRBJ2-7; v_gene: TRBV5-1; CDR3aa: CASSFVFLAGSYEQYF; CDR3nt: TGCGCCAGCAGCTTTGTATTCCTAGCGGGATCATACGAGCAGTACTTC
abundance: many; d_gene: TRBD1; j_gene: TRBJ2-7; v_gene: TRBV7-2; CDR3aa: CASSLNRGATYEQYF; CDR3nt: TGTGCCAGCAGCCTAAACAGGGGGGCGACCTACGAGCAGTACTTC
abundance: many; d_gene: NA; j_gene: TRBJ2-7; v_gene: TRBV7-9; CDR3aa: CASSFQSDSYEQYF; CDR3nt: TGTGCCAGCAGCTTTCAGAGCGACTCCTACGAGCAGTACTTC
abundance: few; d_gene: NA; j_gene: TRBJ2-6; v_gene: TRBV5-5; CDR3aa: CASSSPEQVSGANVLTF; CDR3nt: TGTGCCAGCAGCAGCCCCGAACAGGTCTCTGGGGCCAACGTCCTGACTTTC
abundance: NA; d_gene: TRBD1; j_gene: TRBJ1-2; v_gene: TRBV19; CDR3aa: CASTADRGRGYTF; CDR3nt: TGTGCCAGTACTGCAGACAGGGGGCGAGGCTACACCTTC
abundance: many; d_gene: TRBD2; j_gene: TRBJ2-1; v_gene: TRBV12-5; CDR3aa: CASGLGTSGSSNEQFF; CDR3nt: TGTGCTAGTGGTTTGGGGACTAGCGGGAGTTCGAATGAGCAGTTCTTC
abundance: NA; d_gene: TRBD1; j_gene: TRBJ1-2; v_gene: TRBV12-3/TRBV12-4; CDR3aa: CASSRPTGNYGYTF; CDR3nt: TGTGCCAGCAGCAGGCCGACAGGGAACTATGGCTACACCTTC
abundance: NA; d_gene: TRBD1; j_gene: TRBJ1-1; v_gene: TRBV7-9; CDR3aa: CASSLLRQGEAFF; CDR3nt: TGTGCCAGCAGCTTATTACGACAGGGTGAAGCTTTCTTT